The sequence of this T cell receptor beta chain was determined in a study of cytomegalovirus exposure and HLA in healthy donors. V shed 4 bases and J shed 9 bases, with 19 bases lying between them. Germline CDR1 and CDR2: MDHEN and SYDVKM. This CDR3 is 14 amino acids long. Libraries were prepared by immunoSEQ multiplex PCR; TCRdb keeps only in-frame clonotypes and omits some of them. The sample consists of approximately 110,000 clones, 85% to 95% of them appearing once. The source is a woman younger than 30 in good health and CMV-seronegative. The specimen was PBMCs. This sequence joins TRBV28 and TRBJ2-7; possibly TRBD2 for D (6 bases). This chain's CDR3 is CASSSEGQHMGQYF. DNA for the CDR3: TGTGCCAGCAGTTCGGAGGGGCAGCACATGGGGCAGTACTTC.